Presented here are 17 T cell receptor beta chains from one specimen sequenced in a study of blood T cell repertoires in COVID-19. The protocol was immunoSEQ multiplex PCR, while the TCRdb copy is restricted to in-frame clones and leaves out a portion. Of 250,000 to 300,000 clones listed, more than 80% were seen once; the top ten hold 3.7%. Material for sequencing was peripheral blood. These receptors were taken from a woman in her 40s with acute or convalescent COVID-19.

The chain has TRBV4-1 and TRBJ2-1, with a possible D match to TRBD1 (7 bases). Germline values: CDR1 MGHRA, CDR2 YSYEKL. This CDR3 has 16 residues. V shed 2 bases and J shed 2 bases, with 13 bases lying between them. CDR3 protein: CASSQRTGGAYNEQFF. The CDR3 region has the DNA TGCGCCAGCAGCCAAAGGACAGGCGGGGCCTACAATGAGCAGTTCTTC.

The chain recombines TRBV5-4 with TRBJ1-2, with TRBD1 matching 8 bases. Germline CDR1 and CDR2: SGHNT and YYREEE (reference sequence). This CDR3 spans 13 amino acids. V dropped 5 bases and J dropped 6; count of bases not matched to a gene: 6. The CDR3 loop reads CASSPDRGNGYTF. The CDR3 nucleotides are TGTGCCAGCAGTCCCGACAGGGGAAATGGCTACACCTTC.

Here the CDR3 DNA reads TGTGCCAGCAGCCCGTACGGGACACTGAACACTGAAGCTTTCTTT. Translated, it gives CASSPYGTLNTEAFF. This chain links TRBV13 with TRBJ1-1; tentative D call: TRBD1 (6 bases). The V gene's germline CDR1 is PRHDT and CDR2 FYEKMQ (reference sequence). This CDR3 has 15 residues. V was shortened by 5 bases and J by 0 bases, with 13 bases between the two germline ends.

The CDR3 bases are TGTGCCAGCAGCTTAGGAGCGTACGAGCAGTACGTC. It specifies CASSLGAYEQYV. The chain combines TRBV7-9 with TRBJ2-7, with D hard to call. The length of the CDR3 is 12 residues. V lost 1 base to trimming and J lost 4 bases, with 5 bases between them. Germline CDR1 SEHNR, CDR2 FQNEAQ (reference sequence).

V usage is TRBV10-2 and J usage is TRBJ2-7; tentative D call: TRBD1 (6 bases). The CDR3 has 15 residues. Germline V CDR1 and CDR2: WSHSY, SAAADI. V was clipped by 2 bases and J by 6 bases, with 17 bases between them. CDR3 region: CASSEQGTKLSEQYV. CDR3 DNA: TGCGCCAGCAGTGAGCAGGGGACCAAATTAAGCGAGCAGTACGTC.

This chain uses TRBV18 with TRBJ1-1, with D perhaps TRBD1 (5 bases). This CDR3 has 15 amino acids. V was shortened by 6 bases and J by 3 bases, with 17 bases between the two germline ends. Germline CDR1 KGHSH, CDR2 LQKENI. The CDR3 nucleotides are TGTGCCAGCTCTCTCAGGGTCGCCTGGGACACTGAAGCTTTCTTT. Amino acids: CASSLRVAWDTEAFF.

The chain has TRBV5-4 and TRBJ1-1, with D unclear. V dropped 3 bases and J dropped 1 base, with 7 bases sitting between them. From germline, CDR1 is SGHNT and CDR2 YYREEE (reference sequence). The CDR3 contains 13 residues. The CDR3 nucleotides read TGTGCCAGCAGCTCAACAGCGAACACTGAAGCTTTCTTT. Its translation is CASSSTANTEAFF.

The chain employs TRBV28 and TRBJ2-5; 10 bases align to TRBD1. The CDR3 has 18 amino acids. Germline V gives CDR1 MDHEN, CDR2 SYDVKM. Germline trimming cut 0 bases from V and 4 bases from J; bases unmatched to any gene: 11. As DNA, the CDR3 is TGTGCCAGCAGTTTATGGGGACAGGGGAGTGTAGCGGGAGAGACCCAGTACTTC. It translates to CASSLWGQGSVAGETQYF.

The CDR3 here is CASSVNRPNTEAFF. DNA of the CDR3: TGTGCCAGCAGTGTTAACAGGCCGAACACTGAAGCTTTCTTT. The chain recombines TRBV2 with TRBJ1-1; possible D gene TRBD1, 5 bases. Germline CDR1 SNHLY, CDR2 FYNNEI. The V end lost 4 bases, the J end lost 1 base, and 10 bases lay between the germline ends. The CDR3 is 14 residues long.

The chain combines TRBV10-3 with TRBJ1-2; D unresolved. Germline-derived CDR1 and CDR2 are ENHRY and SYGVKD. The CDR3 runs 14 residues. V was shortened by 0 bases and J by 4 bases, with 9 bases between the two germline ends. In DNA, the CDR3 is TGTGCCATCAGTGAGTCGATGGCAAGCTATGGCTACACCTTC. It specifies CAISESMASYGYTF.

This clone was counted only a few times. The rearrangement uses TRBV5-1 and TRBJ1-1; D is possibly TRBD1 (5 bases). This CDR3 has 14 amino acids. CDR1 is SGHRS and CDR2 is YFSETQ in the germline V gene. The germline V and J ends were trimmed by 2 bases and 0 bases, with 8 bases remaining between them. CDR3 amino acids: CASSFGGLNTEAFF. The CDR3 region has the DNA TGCGCCAGCAGCTTCGGGGGTCTGAACACTGAAGCTTTCTTT.

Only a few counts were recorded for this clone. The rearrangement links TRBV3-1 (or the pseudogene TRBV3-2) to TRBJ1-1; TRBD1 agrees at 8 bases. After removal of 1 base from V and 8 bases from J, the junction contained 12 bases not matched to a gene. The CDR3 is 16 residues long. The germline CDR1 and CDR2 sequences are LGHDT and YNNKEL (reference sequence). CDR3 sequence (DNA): TGTGCCAGCAGCCAAGTCGCCCAGGGGGCGTTTAGGGAAGCTTTCTTT. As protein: CASSQVAQGAFREAFF.

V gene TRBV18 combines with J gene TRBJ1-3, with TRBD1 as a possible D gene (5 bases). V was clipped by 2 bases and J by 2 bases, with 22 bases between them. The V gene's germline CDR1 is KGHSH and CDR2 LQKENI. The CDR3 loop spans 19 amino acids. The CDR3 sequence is CASSPMTGTLGTPGNTIYF. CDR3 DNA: TGTGCCAGCTCACCAATGACGGGCACACTCGGGACTCCTGGAAACACCATATATTTT.

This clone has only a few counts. Here the CDR3 reads CASSTGGHQPQHF. The DNA for the CDR3 is TGTGCCTCCTCTACAGGGGGCCATCAGCCCCAGCATTTT. The V and J genes are TRBV30 and TRBJ1-5, with 9 bases matching TRBD1. The junction had 6 bases not matched to a gene; V was cut back by 7 bases and J by 5 bases. Germline CDR1 reads GTSNPN; CDR2 reads SVGIG (reference sequence). The CDR3 loop spans 13 amino acids.

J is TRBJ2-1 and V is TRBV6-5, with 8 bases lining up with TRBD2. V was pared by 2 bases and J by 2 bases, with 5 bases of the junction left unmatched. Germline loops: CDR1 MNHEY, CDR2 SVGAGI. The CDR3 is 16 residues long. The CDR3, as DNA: TGTGCCAGCAGTTACGTTCCGGGGGGGCCCTACAATGAGCAGTTCTTC. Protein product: CASSYVPGGPYNEQFF.

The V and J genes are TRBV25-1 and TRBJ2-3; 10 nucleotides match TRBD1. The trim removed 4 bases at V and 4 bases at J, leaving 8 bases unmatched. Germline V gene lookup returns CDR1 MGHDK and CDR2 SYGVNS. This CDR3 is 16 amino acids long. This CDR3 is CASSALGQGRPDTQYF. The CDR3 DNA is TGTGCCAGCAGTGCCCTGGGACAGGGGCGGCCAGATACGCAGTATTTT.

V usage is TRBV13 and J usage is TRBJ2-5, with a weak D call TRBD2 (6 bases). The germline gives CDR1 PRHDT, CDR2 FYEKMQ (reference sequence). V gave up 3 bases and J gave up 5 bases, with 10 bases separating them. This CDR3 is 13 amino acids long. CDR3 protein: CASSLKRGETQYF. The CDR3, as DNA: TGTGCCAGCAGCTTGAAACGGGGGGAGACCCAGTACTTC.